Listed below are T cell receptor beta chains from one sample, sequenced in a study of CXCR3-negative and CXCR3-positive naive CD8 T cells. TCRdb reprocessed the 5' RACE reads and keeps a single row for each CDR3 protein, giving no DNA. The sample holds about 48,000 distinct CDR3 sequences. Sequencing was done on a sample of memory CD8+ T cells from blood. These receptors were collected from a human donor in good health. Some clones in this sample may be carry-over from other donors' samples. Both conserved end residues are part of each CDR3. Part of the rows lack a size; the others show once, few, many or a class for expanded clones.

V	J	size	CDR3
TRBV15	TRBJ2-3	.	CATSRDRERPDTQYF
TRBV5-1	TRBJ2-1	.	CASSRGAAAGNEQFF
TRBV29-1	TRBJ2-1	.	CSVSGTVTYNEQFF
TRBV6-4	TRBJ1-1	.	CASSDFPNTEAFF
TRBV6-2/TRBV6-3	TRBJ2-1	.	CASSGPDGLVGDEQFF
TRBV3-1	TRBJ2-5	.	CASSPGQQETQYF
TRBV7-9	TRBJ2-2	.	CASSLDEYLPKELFF
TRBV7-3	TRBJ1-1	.	CASSLSGGPNTEAFF
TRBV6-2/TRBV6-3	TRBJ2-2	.	CASSYYTPETGELFF
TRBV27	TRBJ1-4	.	CASSFTGEHEKLFF
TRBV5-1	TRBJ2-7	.	CASSKHRDLEQYF
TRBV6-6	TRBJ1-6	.	CAIRQGANSPLHF
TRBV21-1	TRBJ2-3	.	CASSNICGASTDTQYF
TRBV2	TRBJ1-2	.	CASSDEGYLYGYTF
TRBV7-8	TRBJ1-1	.	CARTTCRGDNTEAFF
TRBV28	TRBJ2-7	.	CASRTPPSVWEGAYEQYF
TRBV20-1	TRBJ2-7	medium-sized	CSIGDSTYEQYF
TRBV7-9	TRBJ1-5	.	CASSLGSTGPNQPQHF
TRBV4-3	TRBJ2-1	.	CASSPTGTGILAEQFF
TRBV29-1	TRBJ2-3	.	CSVEAPGHPLDTQYF
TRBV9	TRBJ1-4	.	CASSPRQDYEKLFF
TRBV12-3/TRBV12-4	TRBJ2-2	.	CASTTGTSGTGELFF
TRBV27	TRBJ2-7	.	CASRIRWGSYEQYF
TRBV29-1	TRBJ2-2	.	CSADGGTGELFF
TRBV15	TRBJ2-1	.	CATSSPGTSVSGEQFF
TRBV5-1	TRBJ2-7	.	CASSYPLSPEQYF
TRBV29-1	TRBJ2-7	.	CSVEADRGKGYEQYF
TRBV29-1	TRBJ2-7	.	CSVVPGTSYEQYF
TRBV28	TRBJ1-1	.	CASSPGGLGTEAFF
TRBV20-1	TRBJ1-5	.	CSATPGGETQPQHF
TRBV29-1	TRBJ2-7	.	CSVEVISQAGASYEQYF
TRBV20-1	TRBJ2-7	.	CSARGTENTYEQYF
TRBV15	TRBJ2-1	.	CATSSGTGGVNEQFF
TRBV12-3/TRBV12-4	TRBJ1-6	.	CASSSRDSNSPLHF
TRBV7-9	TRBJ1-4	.	CASSSALTGLNEKLFF
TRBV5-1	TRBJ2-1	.	CASSTGGAWDEQFF
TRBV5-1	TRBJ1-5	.	CASSSGRYPGGRSTLCSNQPQHF